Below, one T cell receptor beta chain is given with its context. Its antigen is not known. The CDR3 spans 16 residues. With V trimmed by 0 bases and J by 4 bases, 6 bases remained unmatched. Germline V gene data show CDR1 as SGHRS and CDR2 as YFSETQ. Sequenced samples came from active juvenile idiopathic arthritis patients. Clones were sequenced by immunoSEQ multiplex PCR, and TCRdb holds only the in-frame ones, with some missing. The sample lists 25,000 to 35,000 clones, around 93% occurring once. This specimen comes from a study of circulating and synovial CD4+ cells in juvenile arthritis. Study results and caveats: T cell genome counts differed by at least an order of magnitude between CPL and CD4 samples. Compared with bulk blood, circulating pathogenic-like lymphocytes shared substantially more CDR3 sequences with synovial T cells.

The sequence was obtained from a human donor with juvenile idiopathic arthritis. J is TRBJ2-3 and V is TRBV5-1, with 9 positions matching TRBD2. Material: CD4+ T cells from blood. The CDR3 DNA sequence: TGCGCCAGCAGCTTGGGGGTAGCGGGAGTGTCAGATACGCAGTATTTT. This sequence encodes CASSLGVAGVSDTQYF.